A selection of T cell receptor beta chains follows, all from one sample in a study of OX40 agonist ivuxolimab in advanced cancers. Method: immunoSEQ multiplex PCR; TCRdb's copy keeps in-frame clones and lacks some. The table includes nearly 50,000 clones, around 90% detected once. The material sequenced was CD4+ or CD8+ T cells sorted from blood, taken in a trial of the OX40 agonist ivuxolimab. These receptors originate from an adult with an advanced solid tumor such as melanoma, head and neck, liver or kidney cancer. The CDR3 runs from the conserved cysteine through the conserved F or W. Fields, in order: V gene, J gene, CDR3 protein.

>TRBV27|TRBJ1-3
CASSGLGDSLSGNTIYF
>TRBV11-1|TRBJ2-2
CASSLRPNTGELFF
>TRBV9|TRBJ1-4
CASSVEGSEKLFF
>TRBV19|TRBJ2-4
CASSAGAAKNIQYF
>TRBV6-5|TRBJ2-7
CASSRDRESYEQYF
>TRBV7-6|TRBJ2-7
CASSLGQGGGEQYF
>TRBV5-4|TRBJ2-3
CASSAGPREDTQYF
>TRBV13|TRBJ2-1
CASSLFHGSSYNEQFF
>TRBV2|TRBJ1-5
CASSEGPQAQHF
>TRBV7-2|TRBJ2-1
CASSLGGGQYNEQFF
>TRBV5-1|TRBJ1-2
CASRPTGGNYGYTF
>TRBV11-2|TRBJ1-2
CASSLEGQGHTF
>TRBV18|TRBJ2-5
CASSPRGASGGQETQYF
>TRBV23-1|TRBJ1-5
CASTPSGTDSNQPQHF
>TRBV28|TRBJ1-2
CASSSPGGDYGYTF
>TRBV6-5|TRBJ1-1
CASSYSDRRNTEAFF